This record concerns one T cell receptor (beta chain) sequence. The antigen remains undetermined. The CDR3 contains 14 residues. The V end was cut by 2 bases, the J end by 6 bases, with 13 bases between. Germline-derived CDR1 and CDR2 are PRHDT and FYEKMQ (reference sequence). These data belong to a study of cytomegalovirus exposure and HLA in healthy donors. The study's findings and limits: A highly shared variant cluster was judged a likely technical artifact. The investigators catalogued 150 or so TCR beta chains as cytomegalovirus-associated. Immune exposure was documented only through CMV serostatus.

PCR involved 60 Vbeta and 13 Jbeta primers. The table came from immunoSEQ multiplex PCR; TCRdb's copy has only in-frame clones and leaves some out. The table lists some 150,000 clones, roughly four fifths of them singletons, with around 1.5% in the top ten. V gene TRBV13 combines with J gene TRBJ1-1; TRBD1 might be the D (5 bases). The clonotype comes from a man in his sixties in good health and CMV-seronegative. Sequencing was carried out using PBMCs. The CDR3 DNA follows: TGTGCCAGCAGCTTATACCAGGGCGATCCTGAAGCTTTCTTT. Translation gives CASSLYQGDPEAFF.